This paragraph covers one TCR beta chain sequence. Its antigen remains undetermined. Base qualities are missing; no much larger clone stands one base away. These data belong to a study of T cell responses to AZD1222 COVID-19 vaccine (dated by TCRdb to about 2021). Background on the whole study: Because spike-specific TCR depth and breadth did not differ between the two schedules, AZD1222 recipients who got a second dose at roughly 4 weeks were pooled with those who got a second dose at roughly 12 weeks. Trial participants were enrolled by age into subgroups of 18-55, 56-69 and 70-plus years, and about 150, 27 and 61 TCR-sequenced participants, respectively, were included in these subgroups. A total of around 240 trial participants underwent TCR sequencing, of whom 207 had received two doses of AZD1222 and about 25 had received two doses of the MenACWY control vaccine. Results and caveats for the whole study, not just this receptor: Conclusions about previously exposed vaccinees are limited, since just six AZD1222 recipients were seropositive for SARS-CoV-2 at baseline. Vaccine-associated CD4 TCRs spanned the whole spike protein, with dominant responses in regions 160-218 and 743-854. No day 14 peak-response samples were available, so repertoires were characterized only after the peak T cell response. A significant rise in spike-specific TCR breadth and depth was observed after two AZD1222 doses relative to day 0 and relative to MenACWY recipients. Epitopes outside the regions mutated in the B.1.351 and B.1.1.7 variants were reportedly recognized by nearly half of the unique spike-specific TCRs. In the small 56-69-year group, the increase in depth fell short of significance, most likely because of low power. Participants were mostly white British, with more females than males. The authors suggested clonal diversity may have been underestimated.

The time point label of this sample denotes: baseline before first vaccination. Samples from vaccinated people were obtained from the UK trials COV001 and COV002, which included a single-blind randomized controlled phase 2/3 trial of AZD1222 (ChAdOx1 nCoV-19) in healthy adults. For TCRbeta chain sequencing, PBMC samples from trial participants were taken at day 0 and at day 28 after the second dose. Per the germline V gene, KGHSH is the CDR1 and LQKENI is the CDR2. V lost 3 bases and J lost 6 bases; the stretch between them is 14 bases long. The CDR3, cysteine through phenylalanine, is 14 amino acids long. The only DNA kept is the CDR3, 42 bases in frame from the first base. The CDR3 regions of human TCRbeta chains were subjected to immunosequencing. The original methods were these. Repertoire TCRs were checked for matches against a reference library of SARS-CoV-2-specific TCRs that had been generated using the MIRA antigen-specificity platform. Breadth was defined as the fraction of unique TCRs that were SARS-CoV-2-associated, and depth was defined as the fraction of total T cells that were SARS-CoV-2-associated. Using the MIRA data, each spike-specific TCR was assigned both to the spike region to which the TCR was reactive and to a CD4 or CD8 class. Log10-transformed breadth and depth values were compared by one-way ANOVA with Sidak's multiple comparisons tests. TCRdb took over this immuneACCESS table, retaining in-frame rearrangements with V and J assigned. Such tables are incomplete; in checked studies, under half of the missing clones stem from an unresolved V gene, and the remainder is unexplained. That table furnishes V, J and clone size, whereas the DNA furnished D and trimming. This sample holds 90,000 to 150,000 clones; 70% to 90% were observed only once. Roughly 8.9% of the sample is taken by the ten largest.

This clonotype originated in an adult in good health. The V gene is TRBV18 and the J gene is TRBJ1-1; confidence is insufficient to name the D gene. The material was peripheral blood, obtained on day 0 of AZD1222 vaccination. This receptor carries the CDR3 CASSPGGHGSEAFF. The DNA sequence follows: TGTGCCAGCTCACCGGGAGGGCACGGATCTGAAGCTTTCTTT. The CDR3 plus the reference TRBV18 and TRBJ1-1 genes for the other parts give the full variable domain: NAGVMQNPRHLVRRRGQEARLRCSPMKGHSHVYWYRQLPEEGLKFMVYLQKENIIDESGMPKERFSAEFPKEGPSILRIQQVVRGDSAAYFCASSPGGHGSEAFFGQGTRLTVV.